This TCR beta chain was sequenced for a study of blood T cell repertoires in COVID-19 (dated by TCRdb to 2020 to 2021). Turning to the overall study: Collaborator samples came from the United States, Italy and Spain and covered acute and convalescent phases of COVID-19. Subjects who had been exposed to COVID-19, were actively infected with it, or had recovered from it provided the deeply sampled blood TCRbeta repertoires that made up the dataset. A freely available public database, intended as a resource for researchers studying the immune response to SARS-CoV-2, is where the repertoires were released. Sample metadata almost always included a de-identified subject ID, COVID-19 status, age in years and sex. The prospective study material was composed of cDNA or gDNA derived from T cells, B-cell-depleted T cells, or PBMCs. Where available, HLA class I and class II types were taken from metadata supplied by the sample provider and were not determined by assay-based typing. Samples were obtained from the ongoing ImmuneRACE study (first 160 participants) and from some 1,300 subjects provided by 6 global collaborators.

General study outcomes and caveats: How much clinical and demographic metadata was included differed by source and by participant, and the metadata was provided uncurated.

Notes on this clone: Its target antigen remains unknown. Base quality data are lacking; no much larger clone is found one base away.

TCRbeta CDR3 regions were amplified from genomic DNA by means of the immunoSEQ Assay, a bias-controlled multiplex PCR. The authors' analysis ran thus. Within the assay, amplification of reference gene primers was used to estimate how many nucleated cells each sample contained. To quantify the absolute abundance of each unique TCRbeta CDR3 rearrangement, sequence reads were collapsed and filtered. For each sample, productive Simpson clonality was calculated by taking the square root of Simpson's diversity index across productive rearrangements. As stored in TCRdb, this immuneACCESS dataset retains in-frame rearrangements with V and J assigned. A fraction of the clones does not appear; measured against another copy, unresolved V genes explain less than half of the discrepancy, and the remainder lacks a known reason. That table supplies the V and J calls and clone size; D and trimming were determined from the DNA. This sample holds 250,000 to 400,000 clones; about nine tenths were observed only once. The ten most abundant clones make up about 5.2% of the sample.

The CDR3 has 13 amino acids, counting the end cysteine and phenylalanine. Only the CDR3 DNA is retained, 39 bases long and in frame from the first base. V is pared back by 6 bases and J by 0 bases, with 9 bases lying between the germline termini. Participants in the prospective study were aged roughly 18 to 100 years, lived in under 30 United States geographic areas, and enrolled through a virtual design. In the prospective study, cohorts were assigned on the basis of participant-reported clinical history obtained from a screening survey and a study questionnaire. Recovered participants in ImmuneRACE Cohort 3 were defined by two consecutive negative NP/OP PCR tests, clearance by a healthcare professional, or resolution of symptoms. In the prospective study, mobile phlebotomists collected whole blood, serum and a nasopharyngeal or oropharyngeal swab from each participant. Prospective study participants could optionally give additional blood draws and questionnaires over a roughly 2-month period. Before DNA extraction, blood samples from the prospective study were shipped at room temperature or frozen.

This receptor was obtained from a man aged 55 to 70 who had recovered from COVID-19. Recombination connected TRBV12-3 or TRBV12-4 to TRBJ2-7, and the D gene may be TRBD1, 6 bases matching. The sequencing input was PBMCs or T cells enriched from blood (not recorded which). The CDR3 in this case is CASSPDSSYEQYF. In nucleotide form, the sequence is TGTGCCAGCAGCCCGGACAGCTCCTACGAGCAGTACTTC.